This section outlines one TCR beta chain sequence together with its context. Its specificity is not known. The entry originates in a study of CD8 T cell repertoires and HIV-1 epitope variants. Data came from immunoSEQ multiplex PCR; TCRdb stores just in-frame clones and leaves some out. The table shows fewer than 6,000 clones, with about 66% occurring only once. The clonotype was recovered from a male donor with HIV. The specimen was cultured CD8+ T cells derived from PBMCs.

CDR3 in DNA: TGTGCCTGGACCCCGACTAGCGGGGGGCGGGATACGCAGTATTTT. It specifies CAWTPTSGGRDTQYF. The chain carries TRBV30 and TRBJ2-3, with 13 positions matching TRBD2. CDR1 and CDR2 from the germline V gene are GTSNPN and SVGIG (reference sequence). V lost 4 bases, J lost 6 bases, and 7 bases stayed unmatched. The CDR3 loop spans 15 amino acids.